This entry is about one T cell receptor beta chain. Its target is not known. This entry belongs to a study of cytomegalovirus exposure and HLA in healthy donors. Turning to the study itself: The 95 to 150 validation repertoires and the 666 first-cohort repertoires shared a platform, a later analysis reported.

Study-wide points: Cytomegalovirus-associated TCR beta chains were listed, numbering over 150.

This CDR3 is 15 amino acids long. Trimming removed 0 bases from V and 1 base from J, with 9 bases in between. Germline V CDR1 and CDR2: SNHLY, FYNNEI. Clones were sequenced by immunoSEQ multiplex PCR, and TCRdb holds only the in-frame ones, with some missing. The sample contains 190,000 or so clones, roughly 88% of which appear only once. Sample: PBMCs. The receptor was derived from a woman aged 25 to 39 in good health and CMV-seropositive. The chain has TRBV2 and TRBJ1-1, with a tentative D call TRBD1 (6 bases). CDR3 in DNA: TGTGCCAGCAGTGAAGCAGGACAGTCGAACACTGAAGCTTTCTTT. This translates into CASSEAGQSNTEAFF.